These 23 T cell receptor beta chains were all obtained from the same sample, sequenced in a study of blood T cell repertoires in COVID-19 (dated by TCRdb to between 2020 and 2021). Library prep was done by the immunoSEQ multiplex PCR assay. TCRdb retrieved this table from immuneACCESS and kept in-frame rearrangements only. Not all clones are present; in checked studies, unresolved V genes account for under half, and no reason is known for the remainder. The sample includes under 350,000 clones, with roughly 90% observed a single time. About 4.6% of the sample goes to the ten largest clones. Sequenced material: peripheral blood. These receptors originate from a man between 40 and 49 years old with acute or convalescent COVID-19.

The V call is TRBV29-1, the J call TRBJ1-1; D gene ambiguous. CDR3 length equals 12 residues. Germline CDR1 is SQVTM and CDR2 is ANQGSEA. V lost 7 bases to trimming and J lost 4 bases, with 13 bases between them. CDR3 in amino acids: CSAGQVVTEAFF. Written as DNA, the CDR3 is TGCAGCGCTGGGCAGGTAGTCACTGAAGCTTTCTTT.

The chain has TRBV27 and TRBJ2-7, with 7 bases aligning to TRBD2. Germline V CDR1 and CDR2: MNHEY, SMNVEV (reference sequence). The CDR3 has 13 residues. After removal of 6 bases from V and 5 bases from J, the junction contained 7 bases not matched to a gene. The CDR3: CASRSGGKNEQYF. The CDR3 nucleotides are TGTGCCAGCAGGTCCGGGGGGAAGAACGAGCAGTACTTC.

CDR3 nucleotides: TGTGCCAGCCAATCCGGGACAGGGGTAGAAGGCTACACCTTC. This gives the protein CASQSGTGVEGYTF. The J gene is TRBJ1-2, the V gene TRBV6-5; the match to TRBD1 covers 10 bases. Germline assignment: CDR1 MNHEY and CDR2 SVGAGI. The CDR3 runs 14 residues. The V gene end was trimmed by 8 bases and the J gene end by 8 bases; junction bases not matched to a gene: 11.

The V and J genes are TRBV6-6 and TRBJ2-6; D is unresolved. The V and J ends lost 5 bases and 2 bases respectively, with 4 bases between them. The CDR3 consists of 13 residues. Looked up from germline, CDR1 is MNHNY and CDR2 is SVGAGI (reference sequence). The CDR3 loop reads CASSEPGANVLTF. As DNA, the CDR3 is TGTGCCAGCAGTGAGCCTGGGGCCAACGTCCTGACTTTC.

The chain links TRBV5-1 to TRBJ1-2, with TRBD1 identical over 10 bases. CDR1 and CDR2 (germline): SGHRS, YFSETQ. Unmatched junction bases numbered 5, after V lost 2 bases and J lost 7 bases. This CDR3 contains 14 residues. The CDR3 nucleotides are TGCGCCAGCAGCTTTGGACAGGGGGAAAGTGGCTACACCTTC. Translation gives CASSFGQGESGYTF.

J is TRBJ2-5 and V is TRBV5-1, with 10 bases fitting TRBD1. The ends lost 2 bases at V and 5 bases at J; junction bases unmatched: 9. This CDR3 is 16 amino acids long. Germline-derived CDR1 and CDR2 are SGHRS and YFSETQ. CDR3 nucleotides: TGCGCCAGCAGCTTTGGCTCGACAGGGGGCAGGGAGACCCAGTACTTC. It encodes CASSFGSTGGRETQYF.

The J gene is TRBJ1-4, the V gene TRBV19, with D perhaps TRBD1 (5 bases). Looked up from germline, CDR1 is LNHDA and CDR2 is SQIVND (reference sequence). The CDR3 is 15 amino acids. Trimming stripped 5 bases from V and 8 bases from J, with 18 bases between. For the CDR3, the DNA is TGTGCCAGTAGTCTACAGGCAGGGTCTCGCGAAAAACTGTTTTTT. It is translated as CASSLQAGSREKLFF. Together with reference TRBV19 and TRBJ1-4, the CDR3 gives the full variable domain: DGGITQSPKYLFRKEGQNVTLSCEQNLNHDAMYWYRQDPGQGLRLIYYSQIVNDFQKGDIAEGYSVSREKKESFPLTVTSAQKNPTAFYLCASSLQAGSREKLFFGSGTQLSVL.

The chain employs TRBV12-5 and TRBJ1-1, with TRBD1 matching 7 bases. Trimming took 10 bases from V and 0 from J; bases not matched to a gene: 14. Germline lookup yields CDR1 LGHNT and CDR2 FRNRAP. CDR3 length equals 16 residues. Written as DNA, the CDR3 is TGTGCTACTAATCTGGCCAGGACAGGAATGAACACTGAAGCTTTCTTT. This translates into CATNLARTGMNTEAFF.

The chain has TRBV27 and TRBJ2-3, with D tentatively TRBD2 (7 bases). The length of the CDR3 is 18 residues. V shed 4 bases and J shed 5 bases, with 25 bases lying between them. Germline V gives CDR1 MNHEY, CDR2 SMNVEV (reference sequence). The chain's CDR3 is CASSSQRGGPNIRDTQYF. The DNA for the CDR3 is TGTGCCAGCAGTTCCCAACGCGGGGGCCCCAATATCAGAGATACGCAGTATTTT.

The V gene is TRBV7-3, the J gene TRBJ1-1; 9 bases agree with TRBD1. The V and J ends lost 5 bases and 11 bases, in that order; junction bases with no gene match: 6. Germline V gene sequence: CDR1 SGHTA, CDR2 FQGTGA. The CDR3 loop spans 12 amino acids. CDR3 sequence: CASSLGQGPAFF. CDR3 coding DNA: TGTGCCAGCAGCCTCGGACAGGGGCCGGCTTTCTTT.

J is TRBJ2-1 and V is TRBV6-5; TRBD2 matches at 10 bases. The CDR3 totals 14 residues. The V gene's germline CDR1 is MNHEY and CDR2 SVGAGI. With V trimmed by 7 bases and J by 7 bases, 7 bases remained unmatched. DNA of the CDR3: TGTGCCAGCACTGGTAGCGGGGGGTGGAATGAGCAGTTCTTC. This codes for CASTGSGGWNEQFF.

The V and J genes are TRBV19 and TRBJ2-3, with D maybe TRBD2 (6 bases). Germline loops: CDR1 LNHDA, CDR2 SQIVND (reference sequence). This CDR3 region has 15 residues. V was trimmed by 3 bases and J by 1 base, leaving 11 bases between them. The CDR3 coding sequence is TGTGCCAGTAGTATCGGGGGATCGGGCACAGATACGCAGTATTTT. It specifies CASSIGGSGTDTQYF.

This chain joins TRBV5-6 and TRBJ2-3; D ambiguous. V was pared by 0 bases and J by 4 bases, with 6 bases between. The CDR3 loop spans 13 amino acids. In germline, CDR1 is SGHDT, CDR2 YYEEEE. CDR3 in DNA: TGTGCCAGCAGCTTGGTAGTCCCAGATACGCAGTATTTT. As protein: CASSLVVPDTQYF.

The count of this clone is one. This chain connects TRBV7-9 to TRBJ2-1; maybe TRBD2 (7 bases). V was trimmed by 10 bases and J by 1 base, leaving 17 bases between them. Germline V gene data show CDR1 as SEHNR and CDR2 as FQNEAQ (reference sequence). There are 15 residues in the CDR3. Written as DNA, the CDR3 is TGTGCCACGCGACTTCGGGGGGCGTCCTACAATGAGCAGTTCTTC. Protein sequence: CATRLRGASYNEQFF.

CDR3 amino acids: CASSIYGQGAKNIQYF. DNA for the CDR3: TGTGCCAGTAGTATTTACGGGCAGGGGGCCAAAAACATTCAGTACTTC. V is TRBV19 and J is TRBJ2-4, with D possibly TRBD1 on 6 matching bases. V was cut by 3 bases and J by 1 base, with 13 bases left in between. The CDR3 extends over 16 amino acids. Looked up from germline, CDR1 is LNHDA and CDR2 is SQIVND (reference sequence).

The J gene is TRBJ2-3, the V gene TRBV7-6, with D possibly matching TRBD2 (6 bases). This CDR3 is 14 amino acids long. Trimming stripped 5 bases from V and 5 bases from J, with 14 bases between. The germline V gene encodes CDR1 SGHVS and CDR2 FNYEAQ. CDR3 protein: CASSRPPGRDTQYF. DNA of the CDR3: TGTGCCAGCAGCCGACCCCCCGGGAGAGATACGCAGTATTTT.

V is TRBV6-4 and J is TRBJ1-2; D gene ambiguous. The V gene lost 0 bases and the J gene lost 5 bases, with 4 bases spanning the gap. The germline CDR1 and CDR2 sequences are MRHNA and SNTAGT. The CDR3 loop spans 12 amino acids. CDR3 nucleotides: TGTGCCAGCAGTGACTCCGCGTATGGCTACACCTTC. Protein sequence: CASSDSAYGYTF.

The chain joins TRBV21-1 to TRBJ1-4. TRBV21-1 is a pseudogene segment. The CDR3 is made up of 13 amino acids. CDR3 DNA sequence: TGTGCCAGCATTCTGACCCGGGGGGAAAAACTGTTTTTT. Its translation: CASILTRGEKLFF.

The V gene is TRBV4-1, the J gene TRBJ1-6, with D unclear. Germline values: CDR1 MGHRA, CDR2 YSYEKL. The length of the CDR3 is 15 residues. Trimming pared 2 bases from V and 6 bases from J, leaving 11 bases between. The chain's CDR3 is CASSQTLPVNSPLHF. The CDR3 nucleotides read TGCGCCAGCAGCCAAACCCTGCCGGTTAATTCACCCCTCCACTTT.

The V call is TRBV3-1 (or the pseudogene TRBV3-2), the J call TRBJ2-2, with 8 bases that match TRBD2. Germline V gene lookup returns CDR1 LGHDT and CDR2 YNNKEL (reference sequence). CDR3 length: 16 residues. V was pared by 2 bases and J by 7 bases, with 9 bases of the junction left unmatched. This CDR3 reads CASSQRGGRGDGELFF. For the CDR3, the DNA is TGTGCCAGCAGCCAACGGGGGGGCCGGGGAGACGGGGAGCTGTTTTTT.

DNA of the CDR3: TGCGCCAGCAGCTTGGCCGGAGCACCCGATACGCAGTATTTT. Translated: CASSLAGAPDTQYF. The V call is TRBV5-1, the J call TRBJ2-3; D not resolved. Germline V lookup: CDR1 SGHRS, CDR2 YFSETQ. The CDR3 is 14 amino acids. V shed 0 bases and J shed 6 bases, with 11 bases lying between them.

This rearrangement joins TRBV6-5 to TRBJ1-5; 9 bases agree with TRBD1. The CDR3 has 13 amino acids. The V gene end was trimmed by 5 bases and the J gene end by 6 bases; junction bases not matched to a gene: 2. Germline-derived CDR1 and CDR2 are MNHEY and SVGAGI. The CDR3 DNA sequence: TGTGCCAGCAGTAACAGGGGGCCTCAGCCCCAGCATTTT. This codes for CASSNRGPQPQHF.

The chain has TRBV30 and TRBJ1-2; no clear D. The V gene lost 5 bases and the J gene lost 3 bases, with 13 bases spanning the gap. The CDR3 covers 13 residues. CDR1 GTSNPN and CDR2 SVGIG come from the germline V gene (reference sequence). For the CDR3, the DNA is TGTGCCTGGCCCCCCGGTGACTACTATGGCTACACCTTC. It is translated as CAWPPGDYYGYTF.